This T cell receptor beta chain stems from a study of T-cell reconstitution after alpha-beta-depleted transplantation in children. The study's findings and limits: About two months after transplant, alpha-beta T cells reportedly came from several hundred expanded graft clones. Once a year had passed after transplant, T-cell counts and diversity came mostly from newly produced T cells.

As for this clonotype: Antigen specificity is unknown.

CDR3 length: 14 amino acids. Looked up from germline, CDR1 is LNHNV and CDR2 is YYDKDF (reference sequence). Unmatched junction bases numbered 4, after V lost 3 bases and J lost 2 bases. Unique molecular identifiers were used in preparing the TCRbeta library. TCRdb reanalysed the PCR reads using MiXCR and keeps one entry per CDR3 protein. The sample yields about 470,000 distinct CDR3 sequences, roughly two fifths seen once. This clonotype was sampled from a girl aged 2-15 years with aplastic anemia, due to receive a stem cell transplant. The V and J genes are TRBV15 and TRBJ2-7, with 7 bases lining up with TRBD1. The sequences come from PBMCs, collected before TCRalphabeta/CD19-depleted stem cell transplant. This chain's CDR3 is CATSSGDRPYEQYF. The CDR3 DNA reads TGTGCCACCAGCAGTGGGGACAGACCCTACGAGCAGTACTTC.